This T cell receptor (beta chain) was observed in a study of lymphopenia after photon versus proton radiotherapy (dated by TCRdb to the late 2010s). Describing the broader study: The study compared the immunological effects of photon versus proton radiation therapy in patients with gastrointestinal tumors who developed high-grade lymphopenia. The roughly 20 patients in the cohort had gastrointestinal tumors, were treated with either photon or proton therapy, and subsequently developed lymphopenia. The study aimed to characterize how the two radiation modalities differ in their impact on the immune system.

The library was built by means of the immunoSEQ multiplex PCR assay. T cell repertoires were profiled with deep sequencing of rearranged TCR beta loci together with multiparametric flow cytometry. This immuneACCESS table, as held by TCRdb, lists in-frame sequences with V and J called but not all clones. Of the missing ones, under half trace to an unresolved V gene in checked studies; the others have no known cause. The sample yields more than 25,000 clones; over 80% were counted once. Of the sample, more than 3% is held by the ten largest clones. What the research found in general, with its limitations: The survival association was assessed only in patients who died, and better survival with proton therapy was presented by the authors as a possibility rather than a demonstrated result. Across the cohort, among patients who died, a greater drop in TCR diversity after the nadir was inversely correlated with overall survival time. Proton-treated patients stayed relatively stable during treatment, while photon-treated patients lost naive T cells and TCR diversity and gained effector/memory populations. Once the lymphocyte count had reached its nadir, the repertoires of photon-treated patients showed oligoclonal expansion, particularly of CD8+ Temra cells, and this expansion drove the decline in diversity.

Compared with germline, V lacks 0 bases and J lacks 5 bases; bases without a gene match: 7. Counted from cysteine to phenylalanine, this CDR3 has 15 amino acids. The only DNA kept is the CDR3, 45 bases in frame from the first base. According to the germline V gene, CDR1 reads MNHEY and CDR2 reads SVGAGI. With respect to this clone: The antigen it recognizes is unknown. Base quality data are lacking; no much larger clone is found one base away.

Specimen: peripheral blood, collected from a patient treated with photon-based radiotherapy. This TCR came from a woman between 50 and 59 years old with pancreatic cancer. The sequence joins TRBV6-5 to TRBJ2-7; TRBD2 fits 7 bases in the junction. The CDR3 reads CASSYSSGTIDEQYF. The DNA is TGTGCCAGCAGTTACTCGAGCGGGACCATCGACGAGCAGTACTTC.